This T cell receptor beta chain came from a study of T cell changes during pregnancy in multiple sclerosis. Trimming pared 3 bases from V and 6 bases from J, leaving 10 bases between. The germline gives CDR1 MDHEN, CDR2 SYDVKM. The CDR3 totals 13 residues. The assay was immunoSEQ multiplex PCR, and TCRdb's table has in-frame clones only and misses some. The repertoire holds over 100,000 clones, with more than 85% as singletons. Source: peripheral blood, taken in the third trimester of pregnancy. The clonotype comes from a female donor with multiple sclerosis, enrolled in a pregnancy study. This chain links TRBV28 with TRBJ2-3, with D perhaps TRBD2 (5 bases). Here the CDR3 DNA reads TGTGCCAGCAGTTTTGGCCCTAGCGATACGCAGTATTTT. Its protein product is CASSFGPSDTQYF. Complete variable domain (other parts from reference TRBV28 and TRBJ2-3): DVKVTQSSRYLVKRTGEKVFLECVQDMDHENMFWYRQDPGLGLRLIYFSYDVKMKEKGDIPEGYSVSREKKERFSLILESASTNQTSMYLCASSFGPSDTQYFGPGTRLTVL.